Below, 21 T cell receptor beta chains from the same sample are listed, as sequenced in a study of blood T cell repertoires in COVID-19. Here immunoSEQ multiplex PCR was the method, and the copy in TCRdb shows in-frame clones only, minus some. The repertoire holds about 180,000 clones, with 70% to 80% as singletons. Specimen: PBMCs or T cells enriched from blood (not recorded which). All receptors derive from a man aged 60 to 75 who had been exposed to COVID-19.

The genes are TRBV6-2 or TRBV6-3 and TRBJ1-5; 7 bases align to TRBD1. The trim removed 4 bases at V and 4 bases at J, leaving 10 bases unmatched. The V gene's germline CDR1 is MNHEY and CDR2 SVGEGT. This CDR3 has 16 residues. CDR3 sequence reads: CASSSGPGGLNQPQHF. CDR3 DNA sequence: TGTGCCAGCAGTTCCGGCCCAGGGGGTTTGAATCAGCCCCAGCATTTT.

The chain has TRBV9 and TRBJ2-3; TRBD2 agrees at 8 bases. CDR3 length: 15 residues. Germline V gene data show CDR1 as SGDLS and CDR2 as YYNGEE. Trimming took 2 bases from V and 1 from J; bases not matched to a gene: 3. CDR3 in amino acids: CASSVAGGGTDTQYF. The CDR3 bases are TGTGCCAGCAGCGTGGCGGGAGGTGGCACAGATACGCAGTATTTT.

The V gene is TRBV11-2, the J gene TRBJ1-6; no definite D call. From germline, CDR1 is SGHAT and CDR2 FQNNGV. The CDR3 has 16 amino acids. Trimming shortened V by 0 bases and J by 8 bases, and 14 bases separated the two germline ends. CDR3 coding DNA: TGTGCCAGCAGCTTAGATGAGGGTGCCGTTTATTCACCCCTCCACTTT. It translates to CASSLDEGAVYSPLHF.

This rearrangement joins TRBV6-2 or TRBV6-3 to TRBJ2-1; 8 nucleotides align to TRBD2. CDR3 length equals 16 residues. V lost 2 bases, J lost 3 bases, and 6 bases stayed unmatched. The germline V gene has CDR1 MNHEY and CDR2 SVGEGT. The CDR3 DNA follows: TGTGCCAGCAGTTACCAGGCGGCGGGAGGCTACAATGAGCAGTTCTTC. Its translation is CASSYQAAGGYNEQFF.

The rearrangement joins TRBV24-1 to TRBJ2-3; TRBD1 agrees at 9 bases. The V gene end was trimmed by 2 bases and the J gene end by 5 bases; junction bases not matched to a gene: 4. Germline V lookup: CDR1 KGHDR, CDR2 SFDVKD. The CDR3 runs to 15 residues. This CDR3 is CATSDSGTGLDTQYF. Written as DNA, the CDR3 is TGTGCCACCAGTGATTCCGGGACAGGGCTAGATACGCAGTATTTT.

Many counts were recorded for this clone. V and J are TRBV5-4 and TRBJ2-2; 12 bases are shared with TRBD2. Germline loops: CDR1 SGHNT, CDR2 YYREEE (reference sequence). The CDR3 length is 15 residues. V lost 4 bases and J lost 5; bases outside the gene matches: 3. In DNA form, the CDR3 reads TGTGCCAGCAGCCCGACTAGCGGGAGAACCGGGGAGCTGTTTTTT. It encodes CASSPTSGRTGELFF.

This clone came up a few times. This chain uses TRBV30 with TRBJ1-3; TRBD1 is a possible D gene (5 bases). The V gene lost 8 bases and the J gene lost 0 bases, with 23 bases spanning the gap. The CDR3 is 17 amino acids. Germline V gene data show CDR1 as GTSNPN and CDR2 as SVGIG (reference sequence). This chain's CDR3 is CAGIPIGRADSGNTIYF. The CDR3 DNA reads as TGTGCCGGGATCCCCATTGGCAGGGCAGACTCTGGAAACACCATATATTTT.

J is TRBJ2-5 and V is TRBV19; possible D gene TRBD2, 6 bases. Germline CDR1 LNHDA, CDR2 SQIVND (reference sequence). CDR3 length equals 16 residues. V was clipped by 3 bases and J by 5 bases, with 19 bases between them. The CDR3 nucleotides are TGTGCCAGTAGTATGAGGCCCGGGCGTCGGGGGGAGACCCAGTACTTC. Amino acid sequence: CASSMRPGRRGETQYF.

Only one count was recorded for this clone. At one of its ends the junction is not consistent with the germline gene, which may arise from a read error. The chain employs TRBV15 and TRBJ1-2; D unclear. CDR3 length: 10 residues. Germline V gene data show CDR1 as LNHNV and CDR2 as YYDKDF (reference sequence). The CDR3 region is CATSRDVAGF. The CDR3 bases are TGTGCCACCAGCAGAGATGTGGCAGGTTTC.

The chain has TRBV27 and TRBJ2-7, with TRBD1 matching 11 bases. Germline trimming cut 5 bases from V and 4 bases from J; bases unmatched to any gene: 4. The CDR3 consists of 14 residues. Looked up from germline, CDR1 is MNHEY and CDR2 is SMNVEV (reference sequence). CDR3 nucleotide sequence: TGTGCCAGCAGTACCGGGACAGGGGGATACGAGCAGTACTTC. This gives the protein CASSTGTGGYEQYF.

This chain connects TRBV10-3 to TRBJ2-2; D remains unclear. CDR1 ENHRY and CDR2 SYGVKD come from the germline V gene. This CDR3 is 13 amino acids long. Trimming took 3 bases from V and 4 from J, leaving 6 bases between them. The CDR3: CAISDYSTGELFF. CDR3 nucleotides: TGTGCCATCAGTGATTACAGCACCGGGGAGCTGTTTTTT.

The chain employs TRBV9 and TRBJ2-7, with D possibly matching TRBD2 (7 bases). Germline V gene lookup returns CDR1 SGDLS and CDR2 YYNGEE. V was trimmed by 3 bases and J by 2 bases, leaving 15 bases between them. The CDR3 is 15 residues long. DNA of the CDR3: TGTGCCAGCAGCGAAGGGGGGGTGGAAACCTACGAGCAGTACTTC. Translating gives CASSEGGVETYEQYF.

Comments on this clone: The junction departs from germline at one end; a sequencing error may be responsible. The same CDR3 can be traced to other DNA sequences in this sample. The V gene is TRBV5-1, the J gene TRBJ2-1, with 12 bases fitting TRBD1. The germline V gene encodes CDR1 SGHRS and CDR2 YFSETQ. The CDR3 has 15 amino acids. CDR3 nucleotide sequence: TGTGCCAGCAGCTTGGTGGGACAGGGGGCTGGGGAGCAGTTCTTC. Translated: CASSLVGQGAGEQFF.

This clone has just a few counts. The J gene is TRBJ1-2, the V gene TRBV29-1; the match to TRBD1 covers 12 bases. V shed 7 bases and J 3 bases; nucleotides not matched to a gene: 9. Germline-derived CDR1 and CDR2 are SQVTM and ANQGSEA. The CDR3 consists of 15 residues. The CDR3 protein is CSAPGQGANDYGYTF. The CDR3, as DNA: TGCAGCGCCCCGGGACAGGGGGCCAATGACTATGGCTACACCTTC.

The chain joins TRBV12-5 to TRBJ1-2, with D unresolved. The CDR3 runs 12 residues. Germline CDR1 is LGHNT and CDR2 is FRNRAP. Trimming took off 11 bases at V and 3 bases at J, with 13 bases between the two ends. The CDR3 protein is CAGPGRYYGYTF. In DNA, the CDR3 is TGTGCTGGACCGGGAAGATACTATGGCTACACCTTC.

This clone was recorded a few times. This chain connects TRBV7-2 to TRBJ2-7; 12 bases are a match to TRBD2. Germline CDR1 and CDR2: SGHTA and FQGNSA. CDR3 size: 15 residues. V dropped 5 bases and J dropped 2; count of bases not matched to a gene: 4. The CDR3, as DNA: TGTGCCAGCAGCCGGACTAGCGGGACGACCTACGAGCAGTACTTC. Translation gives CASSRTSGTTYEQYF.

The V gene is TRBV11-2, the J gene TRBJ2-3, with D perhaps TRBD1 (5 bases). This CDR3 is built from 15 residues. V was clipped by 5 bases and J by 5 bases, with 17 bases between them. From germline, CDR1 is SGHAT and CDR2 FQNNGV. The DNA for the CDR3 is TGTGCCAGCAGCCGTTCCCCCTACCAGGGAGATACGCAGTATTTT. It specifies CASSRSPYQGDTQYF.

This sequence joins TRBV30 and TRBJ1-1, with D possibly being TRBD1 (5 bases). Germline CDR1 and CDR2: GTSNPN and SVGIG (reference sequence). V was cut by 5 bases and J by 10 bases, with 20 bases left in between. There are 13 residues in the CDR3. CDR3: CAWEEGRWIRAFF. The CDR3 DNA sequence: TGTGCCTGGGAGGAGGGGAGGTGGATACGAGCTTTCTTT.

The chain is built from TRBV11-1 and TRBJ2-3; D ambiguous. The CDR3 runs 12 residues. Germline CDR1 is SGHAT and CDR2 is FQDESV (reference sequence). V was pared by 5 bases and J by 4 bases, with 7 bases between. CDR3 residues: CASSPPSDTQYF. The CDR3 DNA sequence: TGTGCCAGCAGCCCTCCTTCAGATACGCAGTATTTT.

This clone turned up a few times. The J gene is TRBJ1-5, the V gene TRBV11-3; D unresolved. Trimming stripped 7 bases from V and 5 bases from J, with 9 bases between. The V gene's germline CDR1 is SGHNT and CDR2 YENEEA. CDR3 length equals 12 residues. The CDR3 DNA is TGTGCCAGCATCCCCCGGGATCAGCCCCAGCATTTT. It encodes CASIPRDQPQHF.

V gene TRBV5-4 combines with J gene TRBJ1-1; 8 bases map to TRBD1. This CDR3 region has 16 residues. Germline V gene data show CDR1 as SGHNT and CDR2 as YYREEE (reference sequence). Germline trimming cut 4 bases from V and 7 bases from J; bases unmatched to any gene: 15. The CDR3 here is CASSTTGTGPRYEAFF. In DNA, the CDR3 is TGTGCCAGCAGCACAACCGGGACAGGACCACGCTATGAAGCTTTCTTT.